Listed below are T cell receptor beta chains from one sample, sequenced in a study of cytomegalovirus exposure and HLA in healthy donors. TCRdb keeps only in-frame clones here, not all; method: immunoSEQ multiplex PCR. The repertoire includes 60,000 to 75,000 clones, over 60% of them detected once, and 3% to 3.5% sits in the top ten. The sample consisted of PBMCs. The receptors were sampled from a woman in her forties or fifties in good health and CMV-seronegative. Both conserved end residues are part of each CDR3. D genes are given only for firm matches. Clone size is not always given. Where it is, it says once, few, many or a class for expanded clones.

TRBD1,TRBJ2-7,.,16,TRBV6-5,CASSYRSGTGTVEQYF,TGTGCCAGCAGTTACAGGTCCGGGACAGGGACCGTGGAGCAGTACTTC
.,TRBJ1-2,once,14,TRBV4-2,CASSQGQTNYGYTF,TGTGCCAGCAGCCAAGGGCAGACTAACTATGGCTACACCTTC
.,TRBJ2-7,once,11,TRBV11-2,CASTPYYEQYF,TGTGCCAGCACCCCCTACTACGAGCAGTACTTC
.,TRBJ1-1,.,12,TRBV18,CASSPRYTEAFF,TGTGCCAGCTCACCCCGGTACACTGAAGCTTTCTTT
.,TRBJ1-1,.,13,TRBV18,CASSGPFDTEAFF,TGTGCCAGCTCAGGCCCTTTCGACACTGAAGCTTTCTTT
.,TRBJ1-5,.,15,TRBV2,CASNLREGVNQPQHF,TGTGCCAGCAACCTACGGGAGGGGGTGAATCAGCCCCAGCATTTT
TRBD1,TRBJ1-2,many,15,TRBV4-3,CASSHPLGTGDGYTF,TGCGCCAGCAGCCACCCCTTGGGGACAGGGGATGGCTACACCTTC
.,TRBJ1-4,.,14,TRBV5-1,CASSLAGSNEKLFF,TGCGCCAGCAGCTTGGCAGGGTCTAATGAAAAACTGTTTTTT
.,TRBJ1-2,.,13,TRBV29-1,CSAGQTGGGGYTF,TGCAGCGCCGGCCAAACAGGTGGTGGTGGCTACACCTTC
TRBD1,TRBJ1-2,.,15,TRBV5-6,CASSLVEGGGYGYTF,TGTGCCAGCAGCTTGGTAGAAGGGGGCGGCTATGGCTACACCTTC
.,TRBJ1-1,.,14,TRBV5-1,CASETDLKNTEAFF,TGCGCCAGCGAGACAGATCTAAAGAACACTGAAGCTTTCTTT